Reported below is one TCR beta chain. What it binds is unknown. This sample is part of a study of blood T cells in healthy people across ages. Germline V lookup: CDR1 MNHEY, CDR2 SVGAGI. The CDR3 has 14 residues. V lost 6 bases to trimming and J lost 3 bases; unmatched junction nucleotides: 6. Findings of the study overall: As age increased, TCR beta diversity per million T cells fell in a roughly linear fashion.

Alongside a J-beta primer mix, a sample-barcoded 5' primer served in a second PCR lasting about 7 to 12 cycles. Each cDNA molecule was tagged by a template-switch adaptor with 12 random nucleotides. There were at least 3 million CDR3-containing paired-end reads obtained from each sample. TCRdb re-called the 5' RACE reads with MiXCR, one entry per CDR3 protein. The sample shows 600,000 or so distinct CDR3 sequences, around 21% of them seen only once. V gene TRBV6-5 combines with J gene TRBJ2-7, with 9 bases lining up with TRBD2. Sequencing was done on a sample of blood. This clonotype was sampled from a man aged 65 to 79 in good health. In DNA form, the CDR3 reads TGTGCCAGCAGACTAGGACTAGCGAGCTACGAGCAGTACTTC. Translation gives CASRLGLASYEQYF.